Below are 30 T cell receptor beta chains sequenced from a single sample in a study of blood T cell repertoires in COVID-19. The repertoire was sequenced with immunoSEQ multiplex PCR; TCRdb's copy has only in-frame clones and lacks some. Among about 20,000 clones listed, 91% were seen once. The sequenced material came from peripheral blood. These receptors were collected from a human donor in a cohort sampled during active COVID-19.

The CDR3 DNA reads as TGTGCCAGCAGCCTCCCCCAACTAGCGGGGGGGCGAGGATCGCAGTATTTT. Translating gives CASSLPQLAGGRGSQYF. The chain couples TRBV13 to TRBJ2-3; the match to TRBD2 covers 13 bases. There are 17 residues in the CDR3. The trim removed 5 bases at V and 10 bases at J, leaving 15 bases unmatched. Germline V gene sequence: CDR1 PRHDT, CDR2 FYEKMQ (reference sequence).

A single count supports this clone. The J gene is TRBJ2-1, the V gene TRBV7-2; D is unclear. V was clipped by 3 bases and J by 10 bases, with 10 bases between them. The CDR3 covers 12 residues. Germline lookup yields CDR1 SGHTA and CDR2 FQGNSA. CDR3 residues: CASSFQYWEQFF. The CDR3 DNA follows: TGTGCCAGCAGCTTTCAGTATTGGGAGCAGTTCTTC.

The rearrangement links TRBV10-1 to TRBJ1-1; 9 positions agree with TRBD1. The CDR3 consists of 13 residues. Per germline, CDR1 WNHNN and CDR2 SYGVQD (reference sequence). The V and J ends lost 7 bases and 6 bases, in that order; junction bases with no gene match: 6. CDR3 sequence: CASKKQGAAEAFF. CDR3 nucleotides: TGCGCCAGCAAAAAACAGGGGGCCGCTGAAGCTTTCTTT.

With respect to this clone: Mismatch with germline at one junction end may stem from a read error. This chain links TRBV7-2 with TRBJ2-5; 11 bases map to TRBD2. CDR3 length: 14 residues. Germline V gene sequence: CDR1 SGHTA, CDR2 FQGNSA. CDR3 in DNA: TGTGCCAGCAGCCTAGCGGGGGGAGGAGAGACCCAGTACTTC. Translating gives CASSLAGGGETQYF.

The gene calls are TRBV28 and TRBJ1-5, with TRBD1 matching 12 bases. The CDR3 spans 16 residues. V shed 6 bases, J shed 7 bases, and the junction held 10 bases outside the gene matches. CDR1 is MDHEN and CDR2 is SYDVKM in the germline V gene. CDR3 in DNA: TGTGCCAGCAGCCCTTACGAGGGACAGGGGGCCCAGCCCCAGCATTTT. It yields the protein CASSPYEGQGAQPQHF.

This chain uses TRBV3-1 (or the pseudogene TRBV3-2) with TRBJ2-7; 9 bases line up with TRBD2. V lost 1 base, J lost 4 bases, and 17 bases stayed unmatched. CDR1 is LGHDT, CDR2 YNNKEL, per germline (reference sequence). There are 19 residues in the CDR3. The CDR3 sequence: CASSQGLLAGTPGQYEQYF. The CDR3 DNA reads TGTGCCAGCAGCCAAGGTTTACTAGCGGGCACGCCGGGACAATACGAGCAGTACTTC.

The gene calls are TRBV6-2 or TRBV6-3 and TRBJ2-1, with 8 bases matching TRBD2. The CDR3 is 15 amino acids. J was trimmed by 6 bases and V by 5 bases; bases with no gene match: 9. CDR1 is MNHEY, CDR2 SVGEGT, per germline. CDR3 DNA sequence: TGTGCCAGCAGTAAACGGGGGGGCCGAGGCAATGAGCAGTTCTTC. Encoded protein: CASSKRGGRGNEQFF.

The V and J genes are TRBV20-1 and TRBJ2-3; D is possibly TRBD2 (5 bases). The CDR3 is 13 residues long. V lost 3 bases, J lost 8 bases, and 15 bases lay in between. The germline V gene has CDR1 DFQATT and CDR2 SNEGSKA (reference sequence). The CDR3 DNA is TGCAGTGCTAGTGTCGGGATCGGAGTTACGCAGTATTTT. Its translation is CSASVGIGVTQYF.

In its sample, this clone was seen once. The rearrangement links TRBV7-9 to TRBJ1-1, with D maybe TRBD1 (5 bases). Trimming cost V 4 bases and J 3 bases, with 9 bases left between them. Germline values: CDR1 SEHNR, CDR2 FQNEAQ (reference sequence). CDR3 size: 13 residues. The CDR3 DNA reads as TGTGCCAGCAGCTCCCAGGGATACACTGAAGCTTTCTTT. Amino acid sequence: CASSSQGYTEAFF.

This chain connects TRBV24-1 to TRBJ2-5; TRBD1 might be the D (6 bases). CDR3 length: 14 residues. The V end was cut by 0 bases, the J end by 4 bases, with 8 bases between. Germline CDR1 reads KGHDR; CDR2 reads SFDVKD. The CDR3 is CATSDLIRGETQYF. CDR3 DNA: TGTGCCACCAGTGATTTGATCAGGGGAGAGACCCAGTACTTC.

In this sample, this clone turned up once. The gene calls are TRBV7-9 and TRBJ2-3, with D tentatively TRBD1 (6 bases). The CDR3 is 15 residues long. Germline lookup yields CDR1 SEHNR and CDR2 FQNEAQ (reference sequence). V lost 2 bases, J lost 2 bases, and 11 bases lay in between. CDR3 loop: CASSLRGDTTDTQYF. In DNA form, the CDR3 reads TGTGCCAGCAGCTTACGTGGGGACACCACAGATACGCAGTATTTT. The full variable domain, in which reference TRBV7-9 and TRBJ2-3 provide the parts outside the CDR3, is DTGVSQNPRHKITKRGQNVTFRCDPISEHNRLYWYRQTLGQGPEFLTYFQNEAQLEKSRLLSDRFSAERPKGSFSTLEIQRTEQGDSAMYLCASSLRGDTTDTQYFGPGTRLTVL.

The chain links TRBV19 to TRBJ2-3, with 8 bases fitting TRBD2. The trim removed 4 bases at V and 3 bases at J, leaving 9 bases unmatched. The CDR3 extends over 16 amino acids. Germline CDR1 and CDR2: LNHDA and SQIVND (reference sequence). CDR3 amino acids: CASSTTGGRRTDTQYF. The CDR3, as DNA: TGTGCCAGTAGTACCACGGGCGGGAGGCGGACAGATACGCAGTATTTT.

This chain joins TRBV5-4 and TRBJ2-5; 9 nucleotides match TRBD1. The V gene's germline CDR1 is SGHNT and CDR2 YYREEE (reference sequence). The ends lost 4 bases at V and 4 bases at J; junction bases unmatched: 5. The CDR3 runs 14 residues. This chain's CDR3 is CASSPGQGRETQYF. The CDR3 coding sequence is TGTGCCAGCAGCCCAGGACAGGGGAGAGAGACCCAGTACTTC.

The chain recombines TRBV11-2 with TRBJ1-2, with 8 bases identical to TRBD1. Per the germline V gene, CDR1 is SGHAT and CDR2 is FQNNGV. There are 13 residues in the CDR3. The trim removed 4 bases at V and 5 bases at J, leaving 3 bases unmatched. The DNA of the CDR3 is TGTGCCAGCAGCTCCAGGGGGCTATATGGCTACACCTTC. This sequence encodes CASSSRGLYGYTF.

This clone has only one observation. This rearrangement joins TRBV6-5 to TRBJ1-1; D call uncertain. Germline CDR1 reads MNHEY; CDR2 reads SVGAGI. The CDR3 covers 15 residues. Trimming left V 0 bases short and J 3 bases short, with 11 bases between. The CDR3 nucleotides are TGTGCCAGCAGTTACTCGTTCGGGGTCGACACTGAAGCTTTCTTT. Encoded protein: CASSYSFGVDTEAFF.

This clone has only a few counts. The same CDR3 can be traced to other DNA sequences in this sample. The chain employs TRBV20-1 and TRBJ2-7; D uncertain. Germline V CDR1 and CDR2: DFQATT, SNEGSKA (reference sequence). The CDR3 has 11 residues. V lost 3 bases and J 5 bases, leaving 8 bases between the germline ends. DNA of the CDR3: TGCAGTGCTAGGAGTGGTCACGAGCAGTACGTC. Translating it yields CSARSGHEQYV.

The genes are TRBV20-1 and TRBJ2-1, with 11 bases aligning to TRBD2. This CDR3 has 16 amino acids. V trimming: 3 bases; J trimming: 3 bases; junction bases outside the gene matches: 7. The germline V gene has CDR1 DFQATT and CDR2 SNEGSKA (reference sequence). The CDR3 sequence: CSASVAGGPGYNEQFF. The CDR3 DNA sequence: TGCAGTGCTAGTGTAGCGGGGGGGCCGGGCTACAATGAGCAGTTCTTC.

V and J are TRBV19 and TRBJ2-7; 8 positions match TRBD1. Per germline, CDR1 LNHDA and CDR2 SQIVND (reference sequence). J gave up 4 bases and V 5 bases, and 13 bases lay outside the gene matches. The CDR3 spans 16 residues. The CDR3 DNA reads TGTGCCAGTAGTGGTCAGGGGGCTAATCTGACTTACGAGCAGTACTTC. Its translation is CASSGQGANLTYEQYF.

V and J are TRBV6-1 and TRBJ2-7, with 8 bases matching TRBD2. Germline-derived CDR1 and CDR2 are MNHNS and SASEGT. V was pared by 3 bases and J by 0 bases, with 10 bases of the junction left unmatched. The CDR3 has 17 amino acids. The CDR3 DNA reads as TGTGCCAGCAGTGAGCGGGAAGCGGGGGTCCTCTCCTACGAGCAGTACGTC. Its translation is CASSEREAGVLSYEQYV.

V gene TRBV11-2 combines with J gene TRBJ2-1; maybe TRBD2 (5 bases). This CDR3 region has 13 residues. Trimming took off 1 base at V and 15 bases at J, with 16 bases between the two ends. The germline gives CDR1 SGHAT, CDR2 FQNNGV. The DNA for the CDR3 is TGTGCCAGCAGCTTAGGAGGCGGGCTAGATGCGTTCTTC. Amino acids: CASSLGGGLDAFF.

The chain has TRBV3-1 (or the pseudogene TRBV3-2) and TRBJ2-3, with D hard to call. CDR1 and CDR2 from the germline V gene are LGHDT and YNNKEL (reference sequence). This CDR3 is built from 12 residues. The V gene lost 1 base and the J gene lost 6 bases, with 5 bases spanning the gap. The CDR3 region has the DNA TGTGCCAGCAGCCAAGTCCGGGATACGCAGTATTTT. Translation: CASSQVRDTQYF.

CDR3 bases: TGTGCCAGCAGCTTACAGGCTGGCTACACCTTC. It specifies CASSLQAGYTF. J is TRBJ1-2 and V is TRBV11-2; no firm D call. Per the germline V gene, CDR1 is SGHAT and CDR2 is FQNNGV. Trimming took off 2 bases at V and 7 bases at J, with 5 bases between the two ends. The CDR3 is 11 residues long.

V usage is TRBV9 and J usage is TRBJ2-1, with 13 bases matching TRBD2. Germline lookup yields CDR1 SGDLS and CDR2 YYNGEE. Trimming took 4 bases from V and 7 from J; bases not matched to a gene: 8. This CDR3 is built from 16 residues. The CDR3 spells CASSFAGLAGTNEQFF. The CDR3 DNA follows: TGTGCCAGCAGCTTCGCGGGACTAGCGGGGACAAATGAGCAGTTCTTC.

The chain recombines TRBV3-1 (or the pseudogene TRBV3-2) with TRBJ1-1; the D is unclear. CDR3 length: 17 amino acids. Trimming shortened V by 2 bases and J by 0 bases, and 16 bases separated the two germline ends. CDR1 and CDR2 from the germline V gene are LGHDT and YNNKEL (reference sequence). CDR3 bases: TGTGCCAGCAGCCAACGCCGGCCGGGTCCCATGAACACTGAAGCTTTCTTT. Protein: CASSQRRPGPMNTEAFF.

The V and J genes are TRBV6-4 and TRBJ2-1, with 7 bases matching TRBD2. Trimming cost V 3 bases and J 10 bases; bases outside gene matches: 6. This CDR3 has 13 residues. Germline V CDR1 and CDR2: MRHNA, SNTAGT. DNA of the CDR3: TGTGCCAGCAGTGAGTCGGAGCGGGGCGAGCAGTTCTTC. This translates into CASSESERGEQFF.

The rearrangement uses TRBV15 and TRBJ2-7, with a weak D call TRBD2 (5 bases). Deletions cut 0 bases from V and 7 bases from J, with 16 bases between. Germline CDR1 reads LNHNV; CDR2 reads YYDKDF (reference sequence). The CDR3 has 15 residues. CDR3 in amino acids: CATSRDEGSWREQYF. In nucleotides, the CDR3 is TGTGCCACCAGCAGAGATGAGGGCTCGTGGAGGGAGCAGTACTTC.

The rearrangement joins TRBV6-5 to TRBJ1-2, with 7 bases identical to TRBD1. V dropped 2 bases and J dropped 7; count of bases not matched to a gene: 7. Germline V gives CDR1 MNHEY, CDR2 SVGAGI. This CDR3 is 14 amino acids long. CDR3 nucleotide sequence: TGTGCCAGCAGTTACAGGCAGGGGGGATCTGGCTACACCTTC. Protein: CASSYRQGGSGYTF.

The rearrangement uses TRBV4-1 and TRBJ2-5, with a weak D call TRBD2 (5 bases). Trimming stripped 0 bases from V and 5 bases from J, with 13 bases between. The CDR3 sequence is 15 residues long. Germline loops: CDR1 MGHRA, CDR2 YSYEKL. The CDR3 nucleotides read TGCGCCAGCAGCCAAGACGGACTTTCTGGGGAGACCCAGTACTTC. Translated: CASSQDGLSGETQYF.

V and J are TRBV5-1 and TRBJ2-4; TRBD1 matches at 10 bases. Trimming cost V 0 bases and J 8 bases; bases outside gene matches: 11. Per germline, CDR1 SGHRS and CDR2 YFSETQ. CDR3 length: 17 residues. The CDR3 is CASSLGTGGLGPDIQYF. The CDR3 DNA is TGCGCCAGCAGCTTGGGGACAGGGGGATTGGGTCCGGACATTCAGTACTTC.

The V call is TRBV29-1, the J call TRBJ1-2; D gene ambiguous. Trimming took 8 bases from V and 6 from J, leaving 13 bases between them. Germline CDR1 SQVTM, CDR2 ANQGSEA. This CDR3 is built from 11 residues. CDR3 sequence (DNA): TGCAGCATGGCCCCCCTTGATGGCTACACCTTC. This sequence encodes CSMAPLDGYTF.